Listed below are T cell receptor beta chains from one sample, sequenced in a study of T cells after yellow fever vaccination. TCRdb re-called the 5' RACE reads with MiXCR, one entry per CDR3 protein. The sample has some 500,000 distinct CDR3 sequences, approximately 15% seen once. The sample here was PBMCs, taken on the day of the yellow fever booster vaccination. The receptors were sampled from a man between 25 and 39 years old who received the YFV17D yellow fever vaccine. Both conserved end residues are trimmed from each CDR3. The size field is filled for only some rows; it gives once, few, many or a size class.

V gene: TRBV3-1; clone size: few; J gene: TRBJ1-1; CDR3 protein: ASSQGSRGFSPRPAF
V gene: TRBV21-1; clone size: .; J gene: TRBJ2-1; CDR3 protein: ASSKVAGGDYNEQF
V gene: TRBV7-6; clone size: .; J gene: TRBJ2-3; CDR3 protein: ASSWDQIREGAQY
V gene: TRBV4-3; clone size: .; J gene: TRBJ2-1; CDR3 protein: ASSQDSGATDTF
V gene: TRBV27; clone size: .; J gene: TRBJ2-7; CDR3 protein: ASSDLLAGGYEQY
V gene: TRBV9; clone size: .; J gene: TRBJ2-5; CDR3 protein: ASSSYTGDAREAQY
V gene: TRBV27; clone size: .; J gene: TRBJ2-7; CDR3 protein: ASSPDLGWSDEQY
V gene: TRBV29-1; clone size: few; J gene: TRBJ2-7; CDR3 protein: SVGVHSGALYEQY
V gene: TRBV7-8; clone size: many; J gene: TRBJ2-5; CDR3 protein: ASSLRVAGAPDQETQY
V gene: TRBV10-3; clone size: .; J gene: TRBJ1-1; CDR3 protein: AISGVRSLNTEAF
V gene: TRBV7-6; clone size: once; J gene: TRBJ2-5; CDR3 protein: ASSQQADREETQY
V gene: TRBV15; clone size: few; J gene: TRBJ2-1; CDR3 protein: ATSRDRLVEQF
V gene: TRBV18; clone size: few; J gene: TRBJ2-3; CDR3 protein: ASSPLEADTQY
V gene: TRBV2; clone size: .; J gene: TRBJ2-2; CDR3 protein: ASTVLAGGPGELF
V gene: TRBV6-2/TRBV6-3; clone size: .; J gene: TRBJ2-7; CDR3 protein: ANSYSWTSGSHEQY
V gene: TRBV9; clone size: .; J gene: TRBJ2-1; CDR3 protein: ASSVVGGSDEQF
V gene: TRBV10-3; clone size: .; J gene: TRBJ2-5; CDR3 protein: ASGRDRGETQY
V gene: TRBV4-1; clone size: few; J gene: TRBJ2-5; CDR3 protein: ASSARGREWQETQY
V gene: TRBV6-1; clone size: .; J gene: TRBJ2-7; CDR3 protein: ASRATDQLVNAYEQY
V gene: TRBV6-2/TRBV6-3; clone size: .; J gene: TRBJ2-1; CDR3 protein: ASSDRPGPNNEQF
V gene: TRBV12-3/TRBV12-4; clone size: many; J gene: TRBJ2-1; CDR3 protein: ASSPGSTPHNEQF
V gene: TRBV20-1; clone size: .; J gene: TRBJ1-1; CDR3 protein: SASRGRMNTEAF
V gene: TRBV12-3/TRBV12-4; clone size: few; J gene: TRBJ2-4; CDR3 protein: ASILTGTENIQY
V gene: TRBV11-2; clone size: .; J gene: TRBJ2-1; CDR3 protein: ASSRNQGQGRNEQF
V gene: TRBV10-3; clone size: .; J gene: TRBJ2-7; CDR3 protein: AISGAAYEQY
V gene: TRBV12-3/TRBV12-4; clone size: few; J gene: TRBJ1-2; CDR3 protein: ASRQRQGRSGNYGYT
V gene: TRBV7-2; clone size: .; J gene: TRBJ2-2; CDR3 protein: ASSPGLAGRIGELF
V gene: TRBV28; clone size: few; J gene: TRBJ2-1; CDR3 protein: ASSLTLAGDINEQF
V gene: TRBV29-1; clone size: few; J gene: TRBJ2-7; CDR3 protein: SVGLAGSYEQY
V gene: TRBV6-2/TRBV6-3; clone size: few; J gene: TRBJ2-7; CDR3 protein: ASRPWGAGFHEQY
V gene: TRBV5-6; clone size: few; J gene: TRBJ2-7; CDR3 protein: ASSWGTGSREQY
V gene: TRBV5-5; clone size: few; J gene: TRBJ2-7; CDR3 protein: ASRGQVDLGEQY
V gene: TRBV27; clone size: .; J gene: TRBJ2-3; CDR3 protein: ASIGMDASTDTQY
V gene: TRBV14; clone size: once; J gene: TRBJ2-7; CDR3 protein: ASSLRLAGLGEQY
V gene: TRBV6-4; clone size: few; J gene: TRBJ2-3; CDR3 protein: ASSPGGRGWTSGQLIRTDTQY
V gene: TRBV20-1; clone size: few; J gene: TRBJ2-1; CDR3 protein: SARDPQAVGRNEQF
V gene: TRBV4-3; clone size: few; J gene: TRBJ2-2; CDR3 protein: ASSQVSGGGLNTGELF
V gene: TRBV7-9; clone size: .; J gene: TRBJ2-3; CDR3 protein: ASSSRTSGLTDTQY
V gene: TRBV20-1; clone size: .; J gene: TRBJ1-5; CDR3 protein: SASGVRSNQPQH
V gene: TRBV7-9; clone size: .; J gene: TRBJ2-3; CDR3 protein: ASSSSSGSTDTQY
V gene: TRBV3-1; clone size: few; J gene: TRBJ1-1; CDR3 protein: ASSQEGRTTEAF
V gene: TRBV24-1; clone size: .; J gene: TRBJ2-1; CDR3 protein: ATSDLQGTGINEQF
V gene: TRBV4-2; clone size: few; J gene: TRBJ2-2; CDR3 protein: ASSQEPWLAGATNTGELF
V gene: TRBV20-1; clone size: .; J gene: TRBJ2-7; CDR3 protein: SASLVSYEQY
V gene: TRBV24-1; clone size: .; J gene: TRBJ2-3; CDR3 protein: ATSDTTGPDTQY
V gene: TRBV20-1; clone size: few; J gene: TRBJ2-3; CDR3 protein: SAKLAGTDTQY
V gene: TRBV29-1; clone size: .; J gene: TRBJ2-1; CDR3 protein: SVEVLAGLYNEQF
V gene: TRBV20-1; clone size: many; J gene: TRBJ2-7; CDR3 protein: SAQRGGSYEQY
V gene: TRBV30; clone size: few; J gene: TRBJ2-1; CDR3 protein: AWSISGSEQF
V gene: TRBV24-1; clone size: .; J gene: TRBJ2-1; CDR3 protein: ATSGTTNEQF
V gene: TRBV20-1; clone size: .; J gene: TRBJ2-3; CDR3 protein: SAHTQDGSTHTQY